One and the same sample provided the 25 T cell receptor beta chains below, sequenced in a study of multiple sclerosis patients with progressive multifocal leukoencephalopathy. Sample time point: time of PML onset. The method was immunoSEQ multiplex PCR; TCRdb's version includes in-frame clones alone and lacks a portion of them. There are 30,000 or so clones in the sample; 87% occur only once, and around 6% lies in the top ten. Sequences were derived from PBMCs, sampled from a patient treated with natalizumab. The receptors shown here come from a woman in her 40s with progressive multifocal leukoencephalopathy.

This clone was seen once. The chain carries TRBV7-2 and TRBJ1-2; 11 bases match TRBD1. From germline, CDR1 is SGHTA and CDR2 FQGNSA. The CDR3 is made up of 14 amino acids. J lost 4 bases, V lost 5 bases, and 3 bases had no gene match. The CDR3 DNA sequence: TGTGCCAGCAGCCTCGGGACAGGGGGCTATGGCTACACCTTC. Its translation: CASSLGTGGYGYTF.

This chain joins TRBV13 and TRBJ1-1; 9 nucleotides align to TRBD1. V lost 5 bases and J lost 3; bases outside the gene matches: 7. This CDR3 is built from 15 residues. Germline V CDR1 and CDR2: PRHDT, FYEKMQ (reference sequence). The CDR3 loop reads CASSPGQGRDTEAFF. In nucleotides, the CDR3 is TGTGCCAGCAGCCCAGGACAGGGGAGGGACACTGAAGCTTTCTTT.

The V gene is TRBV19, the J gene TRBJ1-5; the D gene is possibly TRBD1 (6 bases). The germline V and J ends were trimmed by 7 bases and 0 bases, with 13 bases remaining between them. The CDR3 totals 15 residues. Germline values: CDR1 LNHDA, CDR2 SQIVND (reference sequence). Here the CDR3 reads CASTSGAYSNQPQHF. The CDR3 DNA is TGTGCCAGTACCTCAGGGGCCTATAGCAATCAGCCCCAGCATTTT.

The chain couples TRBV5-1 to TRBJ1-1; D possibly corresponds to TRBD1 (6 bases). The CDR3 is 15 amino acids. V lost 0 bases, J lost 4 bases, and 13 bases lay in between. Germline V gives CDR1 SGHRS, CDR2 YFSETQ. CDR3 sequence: CASSLGPGGGTEAFF. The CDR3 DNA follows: TGCGCCAGCAGCTTGGGGCCGGGAGGGGGCACTGAAGCTTTCTTT.

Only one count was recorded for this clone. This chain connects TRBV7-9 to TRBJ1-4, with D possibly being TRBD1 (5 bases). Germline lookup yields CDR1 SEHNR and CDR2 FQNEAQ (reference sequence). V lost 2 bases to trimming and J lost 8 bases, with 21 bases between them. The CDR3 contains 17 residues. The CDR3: CASSLPTRDPGDEKLFF. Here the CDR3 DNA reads TGTGCCAGCAGCTTACCAACCCGGGACCCGGGGGACGAAAAACTGTTTTTT.

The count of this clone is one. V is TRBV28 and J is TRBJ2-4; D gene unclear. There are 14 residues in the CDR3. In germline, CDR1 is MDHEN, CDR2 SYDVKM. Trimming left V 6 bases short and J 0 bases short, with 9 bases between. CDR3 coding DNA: TGTGCCAGCAGCTCCGGCGGAGCCAAAAACATTCAGTACTTC. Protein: CASSSGGAKNIQYF.

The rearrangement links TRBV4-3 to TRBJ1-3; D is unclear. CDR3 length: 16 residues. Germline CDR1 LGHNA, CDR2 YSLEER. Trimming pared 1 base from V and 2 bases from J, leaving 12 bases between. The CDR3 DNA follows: TGCGCCAGCAGCCAAGCGGGAGGGCGGGCTGGAAACACCATATATTTT. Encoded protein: CASSQAGGRAGNTIYF.

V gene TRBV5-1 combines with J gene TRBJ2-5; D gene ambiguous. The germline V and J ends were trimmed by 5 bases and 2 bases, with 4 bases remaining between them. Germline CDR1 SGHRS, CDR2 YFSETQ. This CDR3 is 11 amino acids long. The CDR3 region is CASSIQETQYF. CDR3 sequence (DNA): TGCGCCAGCAGTATACAAGAGACCCAGTACTTC. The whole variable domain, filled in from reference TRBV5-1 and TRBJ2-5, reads KAGVTQTPRYLIKTRGQQVTLSCSPISGHRSVSWYQQTPGQGLQFLFEYFSETQRNKGNFPGRFSGRQFSNSRSEMNVSTLELGDSALYLCASSIQETQYFGPGTRLLVL.

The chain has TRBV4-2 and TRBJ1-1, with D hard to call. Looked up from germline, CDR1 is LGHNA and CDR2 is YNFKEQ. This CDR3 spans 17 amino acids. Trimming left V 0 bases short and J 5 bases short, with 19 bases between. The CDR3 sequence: CASSQEDHRAGTTEAFF. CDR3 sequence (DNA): TGTGCCAGCAGCCAAGAAGACCACAGAGCCGGAACAACTGAAGCTTTCTTT.

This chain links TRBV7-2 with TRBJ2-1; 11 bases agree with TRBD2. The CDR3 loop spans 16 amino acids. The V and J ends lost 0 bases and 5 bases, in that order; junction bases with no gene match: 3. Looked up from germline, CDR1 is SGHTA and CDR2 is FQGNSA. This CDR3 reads CASSLAGTSGNNEQFF. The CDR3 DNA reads TGTGCCAGCAGCTTAGCTGGGACTAGCGGTAACAATGAGCAGTTCTTC.

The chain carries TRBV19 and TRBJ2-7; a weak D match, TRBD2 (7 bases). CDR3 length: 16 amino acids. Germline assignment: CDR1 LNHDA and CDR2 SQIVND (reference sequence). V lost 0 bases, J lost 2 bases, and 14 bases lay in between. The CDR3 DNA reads TGTGCCAGTAGTATAGAGGGGGGGCGTTGGCCCTACGAGCAGTACTTC. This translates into CASSIEGGRWPYEQYF.

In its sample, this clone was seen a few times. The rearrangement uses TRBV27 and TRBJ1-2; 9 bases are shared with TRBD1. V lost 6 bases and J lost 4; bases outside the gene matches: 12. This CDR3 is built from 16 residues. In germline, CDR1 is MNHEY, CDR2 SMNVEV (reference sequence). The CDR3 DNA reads TGTGCCAGCAGGACACGATACAGGGGGCAAGGCTATGGCTACACCTTC. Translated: CASRTRYRGQGYGYTF.

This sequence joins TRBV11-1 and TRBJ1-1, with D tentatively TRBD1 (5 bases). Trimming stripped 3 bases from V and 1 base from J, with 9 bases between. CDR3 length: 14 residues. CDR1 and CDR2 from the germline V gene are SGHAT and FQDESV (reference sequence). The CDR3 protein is CASSFGQGNTEAFF. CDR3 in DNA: TGTGCCAGCAGCTTCGGGCAGGGGAACACTGAAGCTTTCTTT.

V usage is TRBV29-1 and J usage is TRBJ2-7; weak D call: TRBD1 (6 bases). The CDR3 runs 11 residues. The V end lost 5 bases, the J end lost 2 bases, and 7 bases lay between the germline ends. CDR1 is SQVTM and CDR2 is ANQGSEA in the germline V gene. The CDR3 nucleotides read TGCAGCGTTTCAGGGGCCTACGAGCAGTACTTC. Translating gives CSVSGAYEQYF.

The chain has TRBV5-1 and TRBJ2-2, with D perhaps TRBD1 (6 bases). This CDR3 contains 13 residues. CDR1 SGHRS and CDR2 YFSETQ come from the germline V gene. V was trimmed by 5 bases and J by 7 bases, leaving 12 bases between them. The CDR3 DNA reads TGCGCCAGCAGTCTGGGGGCGGACGGGGAGCTGTTTTTT. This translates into CASSLGADGELFF.

This CDR3 reads CASSQTANTQYF. DNA of the CDR3: TGTGCCAGCAGCCAGACAGCCAATACGCAGTATTTT. This chain connects TRBV5-8 to TRBJ2-3; tentatively, D is TRBD1 (5 bases). Looked up from germline, CDR1 is SGHTS and CDR2 is YDEGEE. V was pared by 4 bases and J by 7 bases, with 10 bases between. The CDR3 contains 12 residues.

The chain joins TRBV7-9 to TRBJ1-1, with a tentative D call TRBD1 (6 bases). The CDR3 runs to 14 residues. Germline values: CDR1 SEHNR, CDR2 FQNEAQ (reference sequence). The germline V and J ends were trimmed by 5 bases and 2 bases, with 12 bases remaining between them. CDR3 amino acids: CASSRGPENTEAFF. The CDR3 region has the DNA TGTGCCAGCAGCCGGGGGCCAGAAAACACTGAAGCTTTCTTT.

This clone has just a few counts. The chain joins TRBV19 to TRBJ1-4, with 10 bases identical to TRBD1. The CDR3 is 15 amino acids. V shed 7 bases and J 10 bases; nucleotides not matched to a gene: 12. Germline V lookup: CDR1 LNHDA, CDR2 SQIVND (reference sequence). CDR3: CASTFEPGQGLKLFF. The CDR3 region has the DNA TGTGCCAGTACCTTCGAACCGGGACAGGGGCTAAAACTGTTTTTT.

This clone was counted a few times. The CDR3 DNA follows: TGTGCCAGCAGGTTAAGGGGGGGGGCGGAATCACCCCTCCACTTT. Translated: CASRLRGGAESPLHF. This chain joins TRBV13 and TRBJ1-6, with TRBD1 as a possible D gene (6 bases). The ends were cut back, 6 bases at V and 10 bases at J, with 19 bases in the middle. Germline assignment: CDR1 PRHDT and CDR2 FYEKMQ (reference sequence). The CDR3 consists of 15 residues.

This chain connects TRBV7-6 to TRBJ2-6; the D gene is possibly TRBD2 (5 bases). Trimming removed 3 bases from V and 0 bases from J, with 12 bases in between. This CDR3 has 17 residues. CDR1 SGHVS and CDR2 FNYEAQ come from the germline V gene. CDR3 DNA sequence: TGTGCCAGCAGCTTCGGGGTCCGAGACTCTGGGGCCAACGTCCTGACTTTC. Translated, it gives CASSFGVRDSGANVLTF.

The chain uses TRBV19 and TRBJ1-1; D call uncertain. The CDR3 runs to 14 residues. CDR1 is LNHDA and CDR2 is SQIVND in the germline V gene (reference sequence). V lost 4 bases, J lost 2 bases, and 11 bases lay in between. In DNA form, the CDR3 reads TGTGCCAGTAGTAGTTCAGTTGCCAACACTGAAGCTTTCTTT. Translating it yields CASSSSVANTEAFF.

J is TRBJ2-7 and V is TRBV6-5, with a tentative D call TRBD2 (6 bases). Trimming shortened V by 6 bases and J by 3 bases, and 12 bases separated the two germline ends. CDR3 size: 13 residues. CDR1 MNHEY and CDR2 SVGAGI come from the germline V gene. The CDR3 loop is CASSYLSGYEQYF. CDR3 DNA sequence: TGTGCCAGCAGCTACCTTAGCGGCTACGAGCAGTACTTC.

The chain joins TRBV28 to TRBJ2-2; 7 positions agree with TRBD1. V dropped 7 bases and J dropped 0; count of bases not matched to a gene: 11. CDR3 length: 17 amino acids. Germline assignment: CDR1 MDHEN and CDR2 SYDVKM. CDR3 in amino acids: CASTSPRQGPNTGELFF. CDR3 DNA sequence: TGTGCCAGCACCAGTCCCAGACAGGGACCGAACACCGGGGAGCTGTTTTTT.

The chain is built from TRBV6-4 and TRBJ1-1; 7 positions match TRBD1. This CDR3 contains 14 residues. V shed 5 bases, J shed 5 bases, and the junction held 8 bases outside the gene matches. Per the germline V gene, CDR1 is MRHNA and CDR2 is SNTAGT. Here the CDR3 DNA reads TGTGCCAGCAGTAAGACAGGGCGGTGGACTGAAGCTTTCTTT. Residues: CASSKTGRWTEAFF.

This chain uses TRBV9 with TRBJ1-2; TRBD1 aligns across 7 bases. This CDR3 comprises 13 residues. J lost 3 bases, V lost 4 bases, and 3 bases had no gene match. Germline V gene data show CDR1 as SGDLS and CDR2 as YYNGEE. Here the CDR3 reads CASSSGTDYGYTF. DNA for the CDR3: TGTGCCAGCAGCTCTGGGACAGACTATGGCTACACCTTC.